The 6 T cell receptor beta chains listed next were all sequenced from one sample in a study of OX40 agonist ivuxolimab in advanced cancers. Sequencing used immunoSEQ multiplex PCR; TCRdb keeps in-frame clones, though not all of them. The sample shows tens of thousands of clones, 80% to 90% of them seen only once. The source material was CD4+ or CD8+ T cells sorted from blood, sampled in a trial of the OX40 agonist ivuxolimab. Receptor source: an adult with an advanced solid tumor such as melanoma, head and neck, liver or kidney cancer.

The rearrangement joins TRBV5-1 to TRBJ1-2, with D unresolved. The V and J ends lost 3 bases and 7 bases respectively, with 16 bases between them. The CDR3 is 14 amino acids. The V gene's germline CDR1 is SGHRS and CDR2 YFSETQ. The CDR3, as DNA: TGCGCCAGCAGCTCGGAGGCCAGAACCTCTGGCTACACCTTC. This sequence encodes CASSSEARTSGYTF.

The chain uses TRBV2 and TRBJ2-3; TRBD1 might be the D (6 bases). The V gene's germline CDR1 is SNHLY and CDR2 FYNNEI. CDR3 size: 16 residues. V was clipped by 3 bases and J by 2 bases, with 15 bases between them. The CDR3 here is CASSEEIDRTTDTQYF. The CDR3 coding sequence is TGTGCCAGCAGTGAGGAGATTGACAGGACCACAGATACGCAGTATTTT.

This chain links TRBV2 with TRBJ2-2, with unresolved D. The length of the CDR3 is 14 residues. Germline V gene sequence: CDR1 SNHLY, CDR2 FYNNEI. Trimming removed 3 bases from V and 6 bases from J, with 11 bases in between. CDR3: CASSDSRLPGELFF. The CDR3 bases are TGTGCCAGCAGTGACTCGCGACTCCCCGGGGAGCTGTTTTTT.

This clone has just a few counts. The V and J genes are TRBV4-1 and TRBJ2-1, with 13 bases lining up with TRBD2. The CDR3 covers 15 residues. V lost 4 bases, J lost 6 bases, and 3 bases stayed unmatched. Germline CDR1 reads MGHRA; CDR2 reads YSYEKL. The CDR3 is CASSRGLAGLNEQFF. The CDR3 bases are TGCGCCAGCAGCCGGGGACTAGCGGGACTCAATGAGCAGTTCTTC.

By sample share, this clone is medium-sized. The V call is TRBV5-8, the J call TRBJ2-3; D gene ambiguous. Germline loops: CDR1 SGHTS, CDR2 YDEGEE. The CDR3 spans 16 residues. V dropped 4 bases and J dropped 0 bases, with 15 bases sitting between them. The CDR3 DNA reads TGTGCCAGCAGCCTCGGGCAGCGCACTAGCACAGATACGCAGTATTTT. As protein: CASSLGQRTSTDTQYF.

The gene calls are TRBV5-5 and TRBJ1-2; D uncertain. V was shortened by 0 bases and J by 1 base, with 22 bases between the two germline ends. This CDR3 spans 19 amino acids. Germline V lookup: CDR1 SGHKS, CDR2 YYEKEE (reference sequence). The CDR3 DNA sequence: TGTGCCAGCAGCTTGGGGAGGGATAAGGTCTTAAGGTTTAACTATGGCTACACCTTC. It specifies CASSLGRDKVLRFNYGYTF.